The clone carrying this T cell receptor beta chain appeared many times. This specimen comes from a study of spatial heterogeneity in lung cancer. Time point of the sample: sample taken at primary tumor resection. Whole RNA was taken from tumor, nontumor lung or frozen PBMC; it was then sequenced unsorted. Samples were donated by 72 untreated early-stage non-small cell lung cancer patients. MiXCR, applied by TCRdb to the 5' RACE reads, yields one record per CDR3 protein. The sample has 12,000 to 15,000 distinct CDR3 sequences, approximately 8% seen once. The sequence was obtained from a female donor with early-stage non-small cell lung cancer. This specimen was PBMCs, taken at surgery.

This CDR3 is CASSYSDLAGQDTQYF. Here the CDR3 DNA reads TGTGCCAGCAGTTACTCGGACCTAGCGGGGCAGGATACGCAGTATTTT. V is TRBV6-2 or TRBV6-3 and J is TRBJ2-3; 9 bases match TRBD2. The CDR3 is made up of 16 amino acids. The J segment lost 6 bases and the V segment lost 0 bases, leaving 7 bases of the junction unmatched. In germline, CDR1 is MNHEY, CDR2 SVGEGT.